Listed below are T cell receptor beta chains from one sample, sequenced in a study of cytomegalovirus exposure and HLA in healthy donors. Produced via immunoSEQ multiplex PCR; TCRdb's table is partial and in-frame only. Counted here are about 130,000 clones, around nine tenths occurring once; the ten biggest clones make up over 3%. Sequencing was performed on PBMCs. The receptors here all came from a man aged 25-45 years in good health and CMV-seronegative. CDR3s include the opening cysteine and the closing phenylalanine or tryptophan. Rows give clone size only sometimes, using once, few, many, or a class for an expanded clone.

j_call v_call clone_size cdr3_aa
TRBJ1-4 TRBV5-1 . CASSLKLQGISNEKLFF
TRBJ2-3 TRBV2 once CASSEEAASSTDTQYF
TRBJ1-1 TRBV5-1 . CASSTRGPDTEAFF
TRBJ2-1 TRBV7-6 . CASSLLGGNYNEQFF
TRBJ2-1 TRBV7-6 . CASSLVARGLAGGNSYNEQFF
TRBJ2-5 TRBV7-3 . CASSLMGSAGGQETQYF
TRBJ2-7 TRBV28 . CASSLNRAYEQYF
TRBJ2-7 TRBV5-1 . CASSTSGGAYEQYF
TRBJ1-4 TRBV20-1 once CSAMWSEKLFF
TRBJ2-1 TRBV19 . CASSMTSGGYNEQFF
TRBJ2-2 TRBV28 once CASSFTGTGYRELFF
TRBJ2-1 TRBV6-5 . CASSLDRGFYNEQFF
TRBJ2-7 TRBV23-1 . CASSQSITAYEQYF